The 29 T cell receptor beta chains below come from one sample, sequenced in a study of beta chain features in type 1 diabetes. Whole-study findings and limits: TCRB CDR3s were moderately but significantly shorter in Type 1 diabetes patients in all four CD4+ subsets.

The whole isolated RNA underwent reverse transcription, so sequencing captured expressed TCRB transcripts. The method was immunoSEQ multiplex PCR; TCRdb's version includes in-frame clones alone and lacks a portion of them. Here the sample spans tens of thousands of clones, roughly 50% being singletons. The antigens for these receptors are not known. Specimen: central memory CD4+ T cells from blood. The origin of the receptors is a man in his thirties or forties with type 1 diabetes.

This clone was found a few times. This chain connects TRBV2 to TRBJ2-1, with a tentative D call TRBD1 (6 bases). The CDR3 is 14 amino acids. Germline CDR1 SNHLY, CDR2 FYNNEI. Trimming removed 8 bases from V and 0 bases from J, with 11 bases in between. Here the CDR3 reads CASLQGSSYNEQFF. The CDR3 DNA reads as TGTGCCAGCCTGCAGGGGAGCTCCTACAATGAGCAGTTCTTC.

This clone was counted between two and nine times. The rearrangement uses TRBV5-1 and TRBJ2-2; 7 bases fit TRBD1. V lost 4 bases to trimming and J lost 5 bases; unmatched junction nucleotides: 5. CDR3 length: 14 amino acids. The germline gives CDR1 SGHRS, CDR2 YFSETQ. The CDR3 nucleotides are TGCGCCAGCAGCCCGGGACAGCCAACCGGGGAGCTGTTTTTT. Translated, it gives CASSPGQPTGELFF.

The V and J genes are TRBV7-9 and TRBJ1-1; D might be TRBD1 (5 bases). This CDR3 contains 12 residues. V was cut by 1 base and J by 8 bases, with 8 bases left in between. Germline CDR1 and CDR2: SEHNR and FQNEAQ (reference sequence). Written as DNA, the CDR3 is TGTGCCAGCAGCTTAGTCTCAGGGGAAGCTTTCTTT. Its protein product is CASSLVSGEAFF.

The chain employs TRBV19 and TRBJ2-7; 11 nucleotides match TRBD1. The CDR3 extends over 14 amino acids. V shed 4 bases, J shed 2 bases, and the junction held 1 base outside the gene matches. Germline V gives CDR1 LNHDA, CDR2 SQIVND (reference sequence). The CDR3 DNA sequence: TGTGCCAGTAGTAAGGACAGGGGGCCCTACGAGCAGTACTTC. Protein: CASSKDRGPYEQYF.

CDR3 in DNA: TGTGCCAGCAGCCCCCGGACAGGCCAGAACACTGAAGCTTTCTTT. Its protein product is CASSPRTGQNTEAFF. The chain recombines TRBV5-4 with TRBJ1-1; TRBD1 matches 7 bases. Germline V gene lookup returns CDR1 SGHNT and CDR2 YYREEE (reference sequence). This CDR3 comprises 15 residues. The ends lost 4 bases at V and 1 base at J; junction bases unmatched: 7.

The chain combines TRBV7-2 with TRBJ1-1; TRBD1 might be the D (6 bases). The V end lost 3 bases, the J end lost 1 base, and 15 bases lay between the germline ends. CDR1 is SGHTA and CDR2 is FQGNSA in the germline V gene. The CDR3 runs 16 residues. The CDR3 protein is CASSLGAGLGNTEAFF. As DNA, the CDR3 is TGTGCCAGCAGCTTGGGGGCAGGGTTAGGGAACACTGAAGCTTTCTTT.

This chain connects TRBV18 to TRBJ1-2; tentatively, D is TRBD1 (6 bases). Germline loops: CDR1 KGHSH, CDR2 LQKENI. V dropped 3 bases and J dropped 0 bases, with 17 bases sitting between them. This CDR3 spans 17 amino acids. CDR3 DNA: TGTGCCAGCTCACCGGTTCAGGGGCCGGAAGCTAACTATGGCTACACCTTC. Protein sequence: CASSPVQGPEANYGYTF.

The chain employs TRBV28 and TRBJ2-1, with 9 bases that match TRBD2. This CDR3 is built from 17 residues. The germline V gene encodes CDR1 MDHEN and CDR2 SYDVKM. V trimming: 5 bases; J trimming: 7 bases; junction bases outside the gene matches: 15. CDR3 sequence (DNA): TGTGCCAGCAGTCTACCGTTGGCGGGGGGGCCTGAGAATGAGCAGTTCTTC. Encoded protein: CASSLPLAGGPENEQFF.

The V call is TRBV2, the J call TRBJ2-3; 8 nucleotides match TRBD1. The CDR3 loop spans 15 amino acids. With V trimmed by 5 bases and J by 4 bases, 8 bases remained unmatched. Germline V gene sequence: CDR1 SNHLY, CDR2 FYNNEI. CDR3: CASSWDRSYSDTQYF. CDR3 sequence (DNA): TGTGCCAGCAGTTGGGACAGGAGCTACTCAGATACGCAGTATTTT.

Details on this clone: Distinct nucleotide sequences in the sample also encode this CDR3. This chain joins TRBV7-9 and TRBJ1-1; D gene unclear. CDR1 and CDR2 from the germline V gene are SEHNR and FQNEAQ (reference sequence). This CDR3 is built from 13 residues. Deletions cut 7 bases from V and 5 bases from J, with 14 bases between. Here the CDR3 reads CASNRREGTEAFF. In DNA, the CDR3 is TGTGCCAGCAACCGACGGGAGGGAACTGAAGCTTTCTTT.

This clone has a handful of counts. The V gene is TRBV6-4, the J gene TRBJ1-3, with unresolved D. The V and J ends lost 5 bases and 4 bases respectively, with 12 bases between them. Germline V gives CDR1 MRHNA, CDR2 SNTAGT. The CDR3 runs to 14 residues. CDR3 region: CASSLGQLGNTIYF. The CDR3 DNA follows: TGTGCCAGCAGTCTGGGCCAGCTAGGAAACACCATATATTTT.

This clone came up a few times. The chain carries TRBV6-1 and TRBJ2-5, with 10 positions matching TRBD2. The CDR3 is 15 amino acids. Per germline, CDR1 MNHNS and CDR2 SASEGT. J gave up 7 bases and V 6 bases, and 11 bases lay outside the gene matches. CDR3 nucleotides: TGTGCCAGCAGACCCATTAGCGGGGGGACGGGGACCCAGTACTTC. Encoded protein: CASRPISGGTGTQYF.

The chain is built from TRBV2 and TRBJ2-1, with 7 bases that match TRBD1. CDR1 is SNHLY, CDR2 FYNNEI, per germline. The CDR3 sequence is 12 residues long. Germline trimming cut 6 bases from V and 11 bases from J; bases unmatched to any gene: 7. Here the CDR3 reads CASRGDSEQQFF. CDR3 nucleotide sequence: TGTGCCAGCAGGGGGGACAGTGAACAGCAGTTCTTC.

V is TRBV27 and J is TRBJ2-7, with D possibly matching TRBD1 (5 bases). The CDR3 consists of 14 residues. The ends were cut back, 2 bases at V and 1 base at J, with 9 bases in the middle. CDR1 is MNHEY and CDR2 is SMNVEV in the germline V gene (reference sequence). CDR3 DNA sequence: TGTGCCAGCAGTTTAAGGGCAGGGTCCTACGAGCAGTACTTC. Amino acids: CASSLRAGSYEQYF.

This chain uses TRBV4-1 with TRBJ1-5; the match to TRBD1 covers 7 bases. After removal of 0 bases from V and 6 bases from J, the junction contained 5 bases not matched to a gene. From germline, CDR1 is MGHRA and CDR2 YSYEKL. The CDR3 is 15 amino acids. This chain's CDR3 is CASSQELTGVQPQHF. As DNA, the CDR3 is TGCGCCAGCAGCCAAGAGTTAACAGGGGTTCAGCCCCAGCATTTT.

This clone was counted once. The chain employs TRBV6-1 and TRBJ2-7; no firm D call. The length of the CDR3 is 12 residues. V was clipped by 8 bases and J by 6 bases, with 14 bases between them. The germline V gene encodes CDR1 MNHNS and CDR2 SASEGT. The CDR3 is CASGPLGGEQYF. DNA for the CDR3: TGTGCCAGCGGCCCCTTAGGCGGCGAGCAGTACTTC.

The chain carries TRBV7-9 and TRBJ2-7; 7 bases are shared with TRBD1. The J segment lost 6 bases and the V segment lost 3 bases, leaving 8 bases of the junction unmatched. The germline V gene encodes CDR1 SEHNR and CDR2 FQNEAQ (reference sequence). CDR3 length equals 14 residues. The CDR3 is CASSFRDSESEQYF. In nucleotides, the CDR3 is TGTGCCAGCAGCTTTAGGGACAGCGAATCCGAGCAGTACTTC.

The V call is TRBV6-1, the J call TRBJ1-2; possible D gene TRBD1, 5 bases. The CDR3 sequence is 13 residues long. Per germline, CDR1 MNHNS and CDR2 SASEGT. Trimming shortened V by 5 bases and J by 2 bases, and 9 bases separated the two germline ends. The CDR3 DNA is TGTGCCAGCAGTAGGACAATCAACTATGGCTACACCTTC. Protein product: CASSRTINYGYTF.

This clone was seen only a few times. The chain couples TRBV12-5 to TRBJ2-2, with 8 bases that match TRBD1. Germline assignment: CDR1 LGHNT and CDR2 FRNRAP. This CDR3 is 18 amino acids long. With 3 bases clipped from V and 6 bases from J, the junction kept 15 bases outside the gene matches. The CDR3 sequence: CASGLGLKTGEIPGELFF. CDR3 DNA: TGTGCTAGTGGTTTAGGTCTTAAGACAGGGGAAATCCCCGGGGAGCTGTTTTTT.

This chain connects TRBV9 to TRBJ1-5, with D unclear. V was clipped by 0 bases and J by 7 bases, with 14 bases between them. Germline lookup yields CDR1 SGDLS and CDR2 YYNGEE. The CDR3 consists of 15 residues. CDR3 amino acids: CASSVGAEPQQPQHF. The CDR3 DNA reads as TGTGCCAGCAGCGTAGGGGCTGAGCCCCAGCAGCCCCAGCATTTT.

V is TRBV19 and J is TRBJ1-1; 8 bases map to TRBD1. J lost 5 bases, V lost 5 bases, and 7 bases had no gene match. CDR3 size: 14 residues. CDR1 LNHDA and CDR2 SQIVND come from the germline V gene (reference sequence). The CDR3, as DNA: TGTGCCAGTAGTGCGGACAGGGAGGGGACTGAAGCTTTCTTT. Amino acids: CASSADREGTEAFF.

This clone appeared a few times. The CDR3 DNA reads as TGTGCCAGCAGCACCCACGGGACTAGCGGAAACAATGAGCAGTTCTTC. Translating it yields CASSTHGTSGNNEQFF. The chain has TRBV7-2 and TRBJ2-1; TRBD2 agrees at 11 bases. The CDR3 is 16 residues long. Trimming cost V 5 bases and J 5 bases; bases outside gene matches: 8. Germline V gene data show CDR1 as SGHTA and CDR2 as FQGNSA.

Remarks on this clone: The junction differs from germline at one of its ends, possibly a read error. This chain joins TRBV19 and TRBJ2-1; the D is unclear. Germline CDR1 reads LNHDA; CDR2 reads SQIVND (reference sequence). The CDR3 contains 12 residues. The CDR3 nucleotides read TGTGCCGGTAGTATCCGAGAAAATGAGCAGTTCTTC. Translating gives CAGSIRENEQFF.

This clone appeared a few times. The DNA for the CDR3 is TGCGCCAGCAGTTCCCTAAGGGGGAGCTCCTACGAGCAGTACTTC. Translated: CASSSLRGSSYEQYF. The chain links TRBV10-2 to TRBJ2-7; TRBD1 might be the D (6 bases). This CDR3 spans 15 amino acids. Germline V gives CDR1 WSHSY, CDR2 SAAADI. The germline V and J ends were trimmed by 5 bases and 0 bases, with 14 bases remaining between them.

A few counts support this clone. The CDR3 spells CASSTRTGSSTDTQYF. CDR3 sequence (DNA): TGTGCCAGTAGTACTCGGACAGGCTCTAGCACAGATACGCAGTATTTT. The J gene is TRBJ2-3, the V gene TRBV19; 7 positions match TRBD1. The CDR3 totals 16 residues. J lost 0 bases, V lost 4 bases, and 7 bases had no gene match. Per germline, CDR1 LNHDA and CDR2 SQIVND (reference sequence). The full variable domain, its missing parts supplied by reference TRBV19 and TRBJ2-3, is DGGITQSPKYLFRKEGQNVTLSCEQNLNHDAMYWYRQDPGQGLRLIYYSQIVNDFQKGDIAEGYSVSREKKESFPLTVTSAQKNPTAFYLCASSTRTGSSTDTQYFGPGTRLTVL.

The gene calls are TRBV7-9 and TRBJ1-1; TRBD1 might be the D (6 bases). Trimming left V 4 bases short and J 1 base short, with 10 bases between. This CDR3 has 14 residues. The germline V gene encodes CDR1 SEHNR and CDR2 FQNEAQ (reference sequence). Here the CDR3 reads CASSSGQKNTEAFF. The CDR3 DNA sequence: TGTGCCAGCAGCTCCGGACAGAAGAACACTGAAGCTTTCTTT.

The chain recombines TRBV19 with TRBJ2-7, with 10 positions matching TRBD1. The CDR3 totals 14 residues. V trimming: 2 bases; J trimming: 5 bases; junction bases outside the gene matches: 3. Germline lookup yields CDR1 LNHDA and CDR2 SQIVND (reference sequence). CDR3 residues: CASSIRDRGHEQYF. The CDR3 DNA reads TGTGCCAGTAGTATAAGGGACAGGGGCCACGAGCAGTACTTC.

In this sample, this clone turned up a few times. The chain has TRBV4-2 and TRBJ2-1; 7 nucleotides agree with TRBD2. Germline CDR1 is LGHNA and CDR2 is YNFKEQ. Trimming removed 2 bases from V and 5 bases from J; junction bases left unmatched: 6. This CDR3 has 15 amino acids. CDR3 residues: CASSQSGGSNNEQFF. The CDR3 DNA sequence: TGTGCCAGCAGCCAATCCGGGGGGAGTAACAATGAGCAGTTCTTC.

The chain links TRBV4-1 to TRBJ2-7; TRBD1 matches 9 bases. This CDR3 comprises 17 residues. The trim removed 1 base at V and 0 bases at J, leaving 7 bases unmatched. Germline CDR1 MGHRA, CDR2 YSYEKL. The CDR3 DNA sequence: TGCGCCAGCAGCCAAGTCGCGGGACAGGGTCGCTCCTACGAGCAGTACTTC. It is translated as CASSQVAGQGRSYEQYF.